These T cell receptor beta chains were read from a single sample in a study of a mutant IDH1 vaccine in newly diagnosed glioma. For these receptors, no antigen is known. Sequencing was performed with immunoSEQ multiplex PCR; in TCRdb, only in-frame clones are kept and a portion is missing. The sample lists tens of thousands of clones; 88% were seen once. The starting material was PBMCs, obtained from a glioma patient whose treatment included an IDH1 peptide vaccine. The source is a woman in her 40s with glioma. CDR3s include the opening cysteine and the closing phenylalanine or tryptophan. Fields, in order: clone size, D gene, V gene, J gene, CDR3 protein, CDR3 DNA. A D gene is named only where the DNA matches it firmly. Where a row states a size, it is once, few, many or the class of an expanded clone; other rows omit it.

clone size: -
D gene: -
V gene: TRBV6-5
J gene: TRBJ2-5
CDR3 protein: CASSTEGSRQETQYF
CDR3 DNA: TGTGCCAGCAGTACAGAGGGGAGCCGGCAAGAGACCCAGTACTTC

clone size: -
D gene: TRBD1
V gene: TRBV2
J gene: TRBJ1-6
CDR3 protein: CASRAYRGDNSPLHF
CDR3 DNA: TGTGCCAGCAGGGCTTACAGGGGAGATAATTCACCCCTCCACTTT

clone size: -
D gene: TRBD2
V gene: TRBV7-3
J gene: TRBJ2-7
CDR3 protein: CASSSGTSGRRNEQYF
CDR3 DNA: TGTGCCAGCAGCTCCGGGACTAGCGGGAGAAGGAACGAGCAGTACTTC

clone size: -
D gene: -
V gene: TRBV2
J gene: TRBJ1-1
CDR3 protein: CASSEARQVGIF
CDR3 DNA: TGTGCCAGCAGTGAAGCCCGGCAAGTGGGCATCTTT

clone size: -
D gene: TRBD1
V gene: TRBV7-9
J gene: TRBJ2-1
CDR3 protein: CASSYRDSQFF
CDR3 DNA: TGTGCCAGCAGTTACCGGGACAGCCAGTTCTTC

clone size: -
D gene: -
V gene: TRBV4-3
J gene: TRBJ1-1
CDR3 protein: CASSQDGGREAFF
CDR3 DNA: TGCGCCAGCAGCCAAGATGGTGGGCGTGAAGCTTTCTTT

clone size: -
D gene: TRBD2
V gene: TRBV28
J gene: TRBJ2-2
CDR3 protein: CASGWTSGNTGELFF
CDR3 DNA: TGTGCCAGCGGCTGGACTAGCGGGAACACCGGGGAGCTGTTTTTT

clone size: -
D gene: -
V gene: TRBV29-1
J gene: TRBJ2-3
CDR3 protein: CSAAPGVRDTQYF
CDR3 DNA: TGCAGCGCCGCGCCGGGGGTCCGAGATACGCAGTATTTT

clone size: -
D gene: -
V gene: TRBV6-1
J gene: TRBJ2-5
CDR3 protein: CASSVRARETQYF
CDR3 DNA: TGTGCCAGCAGTGTGAGGGCCCGAGAGACCCAGTACTTC

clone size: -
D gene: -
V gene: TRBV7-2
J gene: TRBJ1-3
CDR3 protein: CASSQGGVSGNTIYF
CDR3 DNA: TGTGCCAGCAGCCAAGGGGGGGTCTCTGGAAACACCATATATTTT

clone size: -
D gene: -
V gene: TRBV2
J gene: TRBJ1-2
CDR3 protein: CASSEEWYGYTF
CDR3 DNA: TGTGCCAGCAGTGAAGAGTGGTATGGCTACACCTTC

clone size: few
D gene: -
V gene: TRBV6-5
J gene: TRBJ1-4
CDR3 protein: CASSFQYRVKELFF
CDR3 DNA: TGTGCCAGCAGTTTCCAATACAGGGTAAAGGAACTGTTTTTT

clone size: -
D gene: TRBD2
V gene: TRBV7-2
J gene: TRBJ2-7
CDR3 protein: CASSLARSGVSSYEQYF
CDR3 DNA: TGTGCCAGCAGCTTAGCCCGTAGCGGGGTGAGCTCCTACGAGCAGTACTTC

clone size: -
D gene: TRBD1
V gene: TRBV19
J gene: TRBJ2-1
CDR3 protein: CATNRDREGNEQFF
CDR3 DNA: TGTGCCACTAACCGGGACAGGGAGGGCAATGAGCAGTTCTTC

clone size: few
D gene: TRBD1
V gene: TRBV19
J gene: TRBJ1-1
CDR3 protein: CASTVTGGPNTEAFF
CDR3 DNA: TGTGCCAGTACCGTGACAGGGGGCCCGAACACTGAAGCTTTCTTT

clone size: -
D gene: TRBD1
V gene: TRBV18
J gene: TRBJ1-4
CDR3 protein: CASSPSTGATTNEKLFF
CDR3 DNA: TGTGCCAGCTCACCTTCGACAGGGGCCACAACTAATGAAAAACTGTTTTTT